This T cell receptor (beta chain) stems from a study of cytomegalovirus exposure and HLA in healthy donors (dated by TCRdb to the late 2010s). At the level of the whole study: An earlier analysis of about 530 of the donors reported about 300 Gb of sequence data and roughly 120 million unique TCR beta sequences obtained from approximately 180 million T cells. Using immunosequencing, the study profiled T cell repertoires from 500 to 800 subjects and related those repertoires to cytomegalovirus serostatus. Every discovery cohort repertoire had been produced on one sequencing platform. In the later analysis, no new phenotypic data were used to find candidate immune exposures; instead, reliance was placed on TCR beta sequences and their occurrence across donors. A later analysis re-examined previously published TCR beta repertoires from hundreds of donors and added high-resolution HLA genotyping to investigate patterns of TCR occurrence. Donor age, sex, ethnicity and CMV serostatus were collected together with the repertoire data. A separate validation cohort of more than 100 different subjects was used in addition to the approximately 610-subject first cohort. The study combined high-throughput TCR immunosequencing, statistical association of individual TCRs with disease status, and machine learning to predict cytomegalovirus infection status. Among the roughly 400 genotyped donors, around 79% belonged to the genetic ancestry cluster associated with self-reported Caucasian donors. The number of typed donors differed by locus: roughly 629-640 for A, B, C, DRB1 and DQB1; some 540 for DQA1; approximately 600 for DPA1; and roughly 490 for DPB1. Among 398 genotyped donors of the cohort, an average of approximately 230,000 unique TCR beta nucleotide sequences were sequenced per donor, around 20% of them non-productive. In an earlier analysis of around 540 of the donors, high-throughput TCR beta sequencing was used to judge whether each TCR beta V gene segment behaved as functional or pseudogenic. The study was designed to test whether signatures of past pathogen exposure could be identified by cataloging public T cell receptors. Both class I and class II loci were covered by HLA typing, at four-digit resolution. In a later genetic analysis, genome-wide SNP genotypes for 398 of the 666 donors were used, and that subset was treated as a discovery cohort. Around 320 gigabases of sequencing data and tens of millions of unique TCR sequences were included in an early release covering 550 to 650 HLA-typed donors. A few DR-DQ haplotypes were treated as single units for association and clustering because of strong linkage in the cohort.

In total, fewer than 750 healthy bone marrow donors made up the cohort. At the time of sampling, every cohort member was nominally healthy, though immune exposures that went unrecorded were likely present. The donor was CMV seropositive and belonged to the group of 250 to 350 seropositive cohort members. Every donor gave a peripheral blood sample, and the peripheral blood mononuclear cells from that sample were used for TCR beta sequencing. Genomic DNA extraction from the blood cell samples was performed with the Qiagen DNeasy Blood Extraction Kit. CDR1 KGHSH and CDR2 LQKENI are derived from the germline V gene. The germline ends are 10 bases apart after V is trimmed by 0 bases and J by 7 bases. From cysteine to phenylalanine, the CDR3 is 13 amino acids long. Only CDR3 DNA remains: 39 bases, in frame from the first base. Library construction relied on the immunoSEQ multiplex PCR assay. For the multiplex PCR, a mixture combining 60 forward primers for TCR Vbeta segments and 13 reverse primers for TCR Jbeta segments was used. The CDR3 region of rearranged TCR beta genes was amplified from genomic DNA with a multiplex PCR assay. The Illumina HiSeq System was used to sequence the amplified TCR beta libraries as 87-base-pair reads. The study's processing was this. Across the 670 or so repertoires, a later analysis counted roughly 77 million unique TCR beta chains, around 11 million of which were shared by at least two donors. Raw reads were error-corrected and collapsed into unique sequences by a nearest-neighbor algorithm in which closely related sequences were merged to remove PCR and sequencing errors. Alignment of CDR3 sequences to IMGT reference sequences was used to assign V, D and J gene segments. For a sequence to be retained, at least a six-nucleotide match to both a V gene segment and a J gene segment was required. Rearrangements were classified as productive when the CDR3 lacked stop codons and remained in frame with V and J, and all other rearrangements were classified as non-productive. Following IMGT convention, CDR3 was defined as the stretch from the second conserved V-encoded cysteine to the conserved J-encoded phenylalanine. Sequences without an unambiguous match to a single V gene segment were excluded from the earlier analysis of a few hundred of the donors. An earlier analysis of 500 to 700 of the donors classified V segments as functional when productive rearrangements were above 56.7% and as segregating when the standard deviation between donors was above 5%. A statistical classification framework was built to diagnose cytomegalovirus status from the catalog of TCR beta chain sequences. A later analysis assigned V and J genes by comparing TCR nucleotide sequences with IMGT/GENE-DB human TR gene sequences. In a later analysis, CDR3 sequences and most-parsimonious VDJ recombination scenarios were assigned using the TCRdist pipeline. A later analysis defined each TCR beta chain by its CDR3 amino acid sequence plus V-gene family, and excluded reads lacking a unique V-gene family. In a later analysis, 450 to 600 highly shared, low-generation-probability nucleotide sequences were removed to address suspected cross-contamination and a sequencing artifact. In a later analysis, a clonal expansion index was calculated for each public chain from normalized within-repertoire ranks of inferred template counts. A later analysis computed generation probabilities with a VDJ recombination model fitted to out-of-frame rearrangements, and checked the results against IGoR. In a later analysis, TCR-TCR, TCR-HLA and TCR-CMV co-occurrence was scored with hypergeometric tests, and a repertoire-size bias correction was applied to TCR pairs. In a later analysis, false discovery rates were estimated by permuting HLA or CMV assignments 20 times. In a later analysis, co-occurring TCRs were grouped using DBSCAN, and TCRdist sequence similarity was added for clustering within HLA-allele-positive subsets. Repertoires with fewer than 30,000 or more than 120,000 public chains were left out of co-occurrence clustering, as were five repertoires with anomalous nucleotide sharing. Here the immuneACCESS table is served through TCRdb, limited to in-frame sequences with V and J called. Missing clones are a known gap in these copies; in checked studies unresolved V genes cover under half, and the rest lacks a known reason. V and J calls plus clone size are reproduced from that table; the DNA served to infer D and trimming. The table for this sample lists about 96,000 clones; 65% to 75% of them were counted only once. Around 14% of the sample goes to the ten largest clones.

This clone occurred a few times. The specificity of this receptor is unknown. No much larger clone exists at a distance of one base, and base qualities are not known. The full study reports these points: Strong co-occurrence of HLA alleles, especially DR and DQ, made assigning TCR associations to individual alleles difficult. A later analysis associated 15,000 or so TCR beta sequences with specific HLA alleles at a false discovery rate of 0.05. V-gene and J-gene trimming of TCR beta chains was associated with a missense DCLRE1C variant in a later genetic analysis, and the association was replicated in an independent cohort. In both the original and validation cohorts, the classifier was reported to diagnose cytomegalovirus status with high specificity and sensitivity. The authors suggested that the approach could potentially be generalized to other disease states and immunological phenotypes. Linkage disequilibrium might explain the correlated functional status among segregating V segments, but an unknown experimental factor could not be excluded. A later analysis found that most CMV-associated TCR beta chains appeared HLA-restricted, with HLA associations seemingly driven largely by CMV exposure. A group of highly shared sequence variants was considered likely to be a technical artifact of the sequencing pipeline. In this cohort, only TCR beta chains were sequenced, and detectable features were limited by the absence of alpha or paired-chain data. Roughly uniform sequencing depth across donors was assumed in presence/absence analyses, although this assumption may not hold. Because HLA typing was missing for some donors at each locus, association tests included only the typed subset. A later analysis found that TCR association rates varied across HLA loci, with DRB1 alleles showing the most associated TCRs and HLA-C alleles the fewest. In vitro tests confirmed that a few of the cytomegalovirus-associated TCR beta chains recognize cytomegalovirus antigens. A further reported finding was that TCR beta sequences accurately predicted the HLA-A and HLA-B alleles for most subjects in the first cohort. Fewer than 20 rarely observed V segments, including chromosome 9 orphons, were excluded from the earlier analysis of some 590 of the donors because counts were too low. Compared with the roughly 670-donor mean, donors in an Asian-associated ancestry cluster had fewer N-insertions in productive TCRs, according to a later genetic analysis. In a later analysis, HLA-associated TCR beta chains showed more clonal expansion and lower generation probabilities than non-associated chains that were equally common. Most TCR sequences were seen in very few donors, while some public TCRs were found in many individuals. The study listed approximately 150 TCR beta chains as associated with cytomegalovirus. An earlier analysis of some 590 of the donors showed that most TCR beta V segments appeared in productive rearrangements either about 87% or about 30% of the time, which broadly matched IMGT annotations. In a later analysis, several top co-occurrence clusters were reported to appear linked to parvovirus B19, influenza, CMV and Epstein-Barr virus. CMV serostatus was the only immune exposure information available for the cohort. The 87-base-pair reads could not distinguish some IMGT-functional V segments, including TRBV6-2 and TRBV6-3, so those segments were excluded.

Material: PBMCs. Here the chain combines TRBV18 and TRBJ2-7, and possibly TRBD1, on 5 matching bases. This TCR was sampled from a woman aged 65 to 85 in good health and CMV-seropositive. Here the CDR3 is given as CASSPPGENEQYF. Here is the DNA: TGTGCCAGCTCACCACCAGGGGAAAATGAGCAGTACTTC.